Below, 3 T cell receptor beta chains from the same sample are listed, as sequenced in a study of post-analysis software for immune sequencing data. Study conclusions and caveats: The five TRBV segments detected at higher frequency in patients than in controls included TRBV5-6, TRBV5-1 and TRBV20-1.

These receptors' targets are unknown. The library was made from cDNA and included unique molecular identifiers. One entry per CDR3 protein, called by TCRdb with MiXCR from the PCR reads. Seen here are about 540,000 distinct CDR3 sequences, 30% to 40% observed once, and the top ten hold 5% to 6%. The material sequenced was blood. These receptor sequences come from a girl aged 2 to 17 with multiple sclerosis.

The J gene is TRBJ1-3, the V gene TRBV5-5, with 10 bases that match TRBD1. The trim removed 4 bases at V and 3 bases at J, leaving 10 bases unmatched. Germline CDR1 and CDR2: SGHKS and YYEKEE (reference sequence). The CDR3 consists of 17 residues. The CDR3 region has the DNA TGTGCCAGCAGCCTGAACGGACAGGGGGGATTTGGAAACACCATATATTTT. The encoded protein is CASSLNGQGGFGNTIYF.

This chain joins TRBV5-1 and TRBJ1-2; D remains unclear. V was trimmed by 2 bases and J by 7 bases, leaving 15 bases between them. The CDR3 has 14 residues. Germline CDR1 SGHRS, CDR2 YFSETQ. The CDR3 DNA reads TGCGCCAGCAGCTTAGCGGACGGGGTAATTGGCTACACCTTC. Translated: CASSLADGVIGYTF.

The gene calls are TRBV20-1 and TRBJ2-3; TRBD2 is a possible D gene (6 bases). There are 15 residues in the CDR3. Germline CDR1 is DFQATT and CDR2 is SNEGSKA (reference sequence). Trimming took 5 bases from V and 2 from J, leaving 17 bases between them. The CDR3 DNA sequence: TGCAGTGCTTCGCCTCCGGGACTGAACACAGATACGCAGTATTTT. Amino acid sequence: CSASPPGLNTDTQYF.